The 7 T cell receptor beta chains below come from one sample, sequenced in a study of regulatory T cells in long-lasting Graves disease. The sample's time point: newly diagnosed GD, antithyroid drugs for less than 3 months. The TCR library was made from RNA extracted from PBMCs. CDR3-region Arm-PCR and iRepertoire HTBI primers produced the TCR beta libraries. TCRdb reprocessed the multiplex PCR reads with MiXCR, giving one entry per CDR3 protein. Among about 240,000 distinct CDR3 sequences listed, around 21% were seen once. The starting material was peripheral blood mononuclear cells (PBMCs), obtained at new diagnosis, from a patient treated with antithyroid drugs. The receptors originated from a female donor with Graves disease.

The chain combines TRBV30 with TRBJ2-3, with TRBD2 identical over 7 bases. The germline gives CDR1 GTSNPN, CDR2 SVGIG (reference sequence). The length of the CDR3 is 14 residues. Trimming at V came to 5 bases and at J to 4 bases, leaving 9 bases not matched to a gene. CDR3 DNA: TGTGCCTGGGAGCGTGTGGCGGGAGCAGATACGCAGTATTTT. It specifies CAWERVAGADTQYF. Drawing the rest from reference TRBV30 and TRBJ2-3, the complete variable domain is SQTIHQWPATLVQPVGSPLSLECTVEGTSNPNLYWYRQAAGRGLQLLFYSVGIGQISSEVPQNLSASRPQDRQFILSSKKLLLSDSGFYLCAWERVAGADTQYFGPGTRLTVL.

This clonotype came up a few times. The chain carries TRBV18 and TRBJ2-3; 12 bases agree with TRBD2. The CDR3 is 17 amino acids. CDR1 and CDR2 (germline): KGHSH, LQKENI. V shed 8 bases, J shed 0 bases, and the junction held 9 bases outside the gene matches. The CDR3 region has the DNA TGTGCCAGCAGCGTAGGCGGGACTAGCGGGAGCACAGATACGCAGTATTTT. Translation: CASSVGGTSGSTDTQYF. The entire variable domain, with the rest obtained from reference TRBV18 and TRBJ2-3, is as follows: NAGVMQNPRHLVRRRGQEARLRCSPMKGHSHVYWYRQLPEEGLKFMVYLQKENIIDESGMPKERFSAEFPKEGPSILRIQQVVRGDSAAYFCASSVGGTSGSTDTQYFGPGTRLTVL.

This clonotype has at least ten counts. The rearrangement uses TRBV19 and TRBJ1-1; the D is unclear. V was pared by 2 bases and J by 5 bases, with 9 bases between. Germline V lookup: CDR1 LNHDA, CDR2 SQIVND (reference sequence). CDR3 length: 13 residues. DNA for the CDR3: TGTGCCAGTAGTATAAGGCCGGGGACTGAAGCTTTCTTT. Amino acid sequence: CASSIRPGTEAFF.

This clonotype showed up many times. This rearrangement joins TRBV6-1 to TRBJ2-7, with D perhaps matching TRBD2 (5 bases). There are 12 residues in the CDR3. CDR1 and CDR2 (germline): MNHNS, SASEGT. Trimming cost V 2 bases and J 7 bases, with 9 bases left between them. CDR3 sequence (DNA): TGTGCCAGCAGTGAATCGAGGGTAGAGCAGTACTTC. Translation: CASSESRVEQYF.

This clonotype was counted only a few times. The rearrangement joins TRBV20-1 to TRBJ2-1, with D possibly being TRBD2 (6 bases). The ends were cut back, 0 bases at V and 5 bases at J, with 11 bases in the middle. CDR3 length equals 14 residues. Germline V lookup: CDR1 DFQATT, CDR2 SNEGSKA (reference sequence). DNA for the CDR3: TGCAGTGCTAGAGAAGAGGGAGGACACAATGAGCAGTTCTTC. This codes for CSAREEGGHNEQFF.

This clonotype was found many times. V gene TRBV4-1 combines with J gene TRBJ1-3; D gene ambiguous. The CDR3 runs 17 residues. Trimming took off 0 bases at V and 1 base at J, with 13 bases between the two ends. CDR1 MGHRA and CDR2 YSYEKL come from the germline V gene. CDR3 sequence (DNA): TGCGCCAGCAGCCAAGATCTATCGCGGACTTCTGGAAACACCATATATTTT. Translating it yields CASSQDLSRTSGNTIYF.

The chain has TRBV5-1 and TRBJ2-3, with 8 bases matching TRBD1. In germline, CDR1 is SGHRS, CDR2 YFSETQ. The CDR3 spans 15 residues. The V and J ends lost 4 bases and 0 bases, in that order; junction bases with no gene match: 4. For the CDR3, the DNA is TGCGCCAGCAGCCCGGGACAGGCAAGCACAGATACGCAGTATTTT. Its protein is CASSPGQASTDTQYF.